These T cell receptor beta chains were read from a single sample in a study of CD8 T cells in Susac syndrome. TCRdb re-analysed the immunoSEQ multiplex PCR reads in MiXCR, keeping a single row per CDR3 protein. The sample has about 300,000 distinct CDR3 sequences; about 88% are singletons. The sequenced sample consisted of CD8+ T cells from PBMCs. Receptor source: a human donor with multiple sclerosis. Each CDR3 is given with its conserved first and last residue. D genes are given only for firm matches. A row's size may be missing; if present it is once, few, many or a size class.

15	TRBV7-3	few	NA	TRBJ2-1	CASSAYVRQDNEQFF	TGTGCCAGCAGCGCTTATGTTCGACAGGACAATGAGCAGTTCTTC
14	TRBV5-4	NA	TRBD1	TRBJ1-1	CASTPGTGVTEAFF	TGTGCCAGCACTCCTGGAACAGGGGTTACTGAAGCTTTCTTT
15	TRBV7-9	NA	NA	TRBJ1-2	CASSPNLDGSAGYTF	TGTGCCAGCAGCCCAAACCTGGACGGGTCGGCCGGCTACACCTTC
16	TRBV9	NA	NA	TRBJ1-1	CASSKAGAGSVAEVFF	TGTGCCAGCAGTAAGGCCGGGGCAGGGAGTGTCGCTGAAGTTTTCTTT
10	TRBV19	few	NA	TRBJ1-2	CASSDYGYTF	TGTGCCTCCAGTGACTATGGCTACACCTTC
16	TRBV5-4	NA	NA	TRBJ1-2	CASTESTGSFYYGYTF	TGTGCCAGCACAGAATCGACGGGAAGCTTTTACTATGGCTACACCTTC
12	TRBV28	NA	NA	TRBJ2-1	CASRSLGGEQFF	TGTGCCAGCAGATCACTAGGCGGAGAGCAGTTCTTC
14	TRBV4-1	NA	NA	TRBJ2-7	CASSQRSRDHEQYF	TGCGCCAGCAGCCAAAGGAGCAGGGATCACGAGCAGTACTTC
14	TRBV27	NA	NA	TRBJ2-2	CASSLLLNTGELFF	TGTGCCAGCAGTTTGCTATTAAACACCGGGGAGCTGTTTTTT
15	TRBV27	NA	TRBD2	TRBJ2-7	CATCPSGSFLWEQYF	TGTGCCACCTGCCCTAGCGGGAGTTTCTTATGGGAGCAGTACTTC
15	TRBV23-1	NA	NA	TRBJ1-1	CASTPFGGGNTEAFF	TGCGCCAGCACCCCCTTCGGCGGGGGCAACACTGAAGCTTTCTTT
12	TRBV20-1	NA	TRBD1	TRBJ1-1	CSANLQGTEAFF	TGCAGTGCTAACCTACAGGGGACTGAAGCTTTCTTT
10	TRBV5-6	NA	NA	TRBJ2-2	CAPGPGELFF	TGTGCCCCCGGGCCCGGGGAGCTGTTTTTT
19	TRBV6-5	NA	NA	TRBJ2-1	CASSYQLGSETPSYNEQFF	TGTGCCAGCAGTTACCAGCTGGGGAGCGAGACTCCCTCCTACAATGAGCAGTTCTTC
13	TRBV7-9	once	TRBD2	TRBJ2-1	CASSRKRESEQFF	TGTGCCAGCAGCCGCAAGCGGGAGAGTGAGCAGTTCTTC
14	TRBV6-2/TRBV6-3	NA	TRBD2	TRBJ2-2	CASSYGGSRRELFF	TGTGCCAGCAGTTACGGCGGGAGCCGCCGGGAGCTGTTTTTT
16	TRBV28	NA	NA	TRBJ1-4	CASSLFGEGANEKLFF	TGTGCCAGCAGTTTATTTGGAGAGGGGGCTAATGAAAAACTGTTTTTT
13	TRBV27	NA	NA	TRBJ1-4	CASSPGGPVGLFF	TGTGCCAGCAGTCCCGGGGGTCCCGTAGGACTGTTTTTT
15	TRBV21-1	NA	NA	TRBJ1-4	CASSVDRGTNEKLFF	TGTGCCAGCAGCGTAGACAGAGGTACTAATGAAAAACTGTTTTTT
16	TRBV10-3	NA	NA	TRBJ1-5	CAISESWGLSNQPQHF	TGTGCCATCAGTGAGTCCTGGGGACTGAGCAATCAGCCCCAGCATTTT
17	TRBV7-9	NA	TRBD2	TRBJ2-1	CASSFPREGGPPNEQFF	TGTGCCAGCAGCTTCCCACGGGAGGGAGGGCCCCCTAATGAGCAGTTCTTC
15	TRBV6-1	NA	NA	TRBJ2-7	CASSEEAALSYEQYF	TGTGCCAGCAGTGAAGAGGCTGCATTATCCTACGAGCAGTACTTC
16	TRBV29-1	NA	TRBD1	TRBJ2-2	CSVDRRDRVGTGELFF	TGCAGCGTTGACCGCCGCGACAGGGTGGGGACCGGGGAGCTGTTTTTT
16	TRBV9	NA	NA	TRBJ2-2	CASSVGGRRPTGELFF	TGTGCCAGCAGCGTAGGTGGGCGGAGGCCCACCGGGGAGCTGTTTTTT
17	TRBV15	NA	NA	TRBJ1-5	CATSRAGKGQHNQPQHF	TGTGCCACCAGCAGAGCTGGAAAGGGGCAGCACAATCAGCCCCAGCATTTT
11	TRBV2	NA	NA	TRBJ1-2	CASIDLRGYTF	TGTGCCAGCATAGACCTCCGAGGCTACACCTTC
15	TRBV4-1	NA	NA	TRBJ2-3	CASSQERVLADTQYF	TGCGCCAGCAGCCAAGAGAGGGTTTTGGCGGATACGCAGTATTTT
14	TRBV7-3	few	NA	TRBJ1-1	CASSLNSGSTEAFF	TGTGCCAGCAGCTTAAACTCGGGGAGCACTGAAGCTTTCTTT
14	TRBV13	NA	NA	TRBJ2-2	CASSGGRRTGELFF	TGTGCCAGCAGCGGCGGTCGCCGCACCGGGGAGCTGTTTTTT
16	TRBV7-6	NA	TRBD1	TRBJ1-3	CASSTGTGLSGNTIYF	TGTGCCAGCAGCACCGGGACAGGCCTCTCTGGAAACACCATATATTTT
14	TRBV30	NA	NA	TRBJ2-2	CARTGEIIAGELFF	TGTGCACGAACGGGAGAGATAATCGCCGGGGAGCTGTTTTTT
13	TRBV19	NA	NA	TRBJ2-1	CASSIVKGREQFF	TGTGCCAGTAGTATCGTCAAGGGTAGGGAGCAGTTCTTC
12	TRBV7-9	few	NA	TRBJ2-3	CASSFLTDTQYF	TGTGCCAGCAGCTTTCTTACGGATACGCAGTATTTT
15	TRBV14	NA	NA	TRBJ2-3	CASSRGALNTDTQYF	TGTGCCAGCAGCCGGGGGGCTCTAAACACAGATACGCAGTATTTT
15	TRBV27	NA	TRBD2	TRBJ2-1	CASTLGTSGYNEQFF	TGTGCCAGCACTCTAGGGACTAGCGGTTACAATGAGCAGTTCTTC
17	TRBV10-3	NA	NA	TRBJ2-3	CAISEDLPILYTDTQYF	TGTGCCATCAGTGAGGATTTGCCCATTCTTTACACAGATACGCAGTATTTT
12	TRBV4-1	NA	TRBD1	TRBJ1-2	CATNQGARGYTF	TGCGCCACGAACCAGGGGGCTAGGGGCTACACCTTC
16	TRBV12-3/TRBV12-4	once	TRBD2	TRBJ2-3	CASSQLAGGATDTQYF	TGTGCCAGCAGCCAACTAGCGGGAGGGGCAACAGATACGCAGTATTTT
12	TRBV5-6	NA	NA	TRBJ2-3	CASSLELERQYF	TGTGCCAGCAGCTTGGAACTTGAGAGGCAGTATTTT
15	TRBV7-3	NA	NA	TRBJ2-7	CASSLMGQKTYEQYF	TGTGCCAGCAGCTTAATGGGACAAAAGACCTACGAGCAGTACTTC
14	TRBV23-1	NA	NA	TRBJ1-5	CASSHRRRDQPQHF	TGCGCCAGCAGTCACCGCCGCAGGGATCAGCCCCAGCATTTT
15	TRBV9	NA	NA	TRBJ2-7	CASSVAGSVTYEQYF	TGTGCCAGCAGCGTAGCCGGGAGTGTAACCTACGAGCAGTACTTC
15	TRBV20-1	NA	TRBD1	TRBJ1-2	CSASQPGGAPYGYTF	TGCAGTGCATCACAACCAGGGGGCGCCCCCTATGGCTACACCTTC
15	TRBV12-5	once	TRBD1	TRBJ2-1	CASGLPSQGWHEQFF	TGTGCTAGTGGTTTGCCCTCACAGGGGTGGCATGAGCAGTTCTTC
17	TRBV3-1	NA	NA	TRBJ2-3	CASSQVALARRTDTQYF	TGTGCCAGCAGCCAAGTGGCGCTCGCTCGCCGCACAGATACGCAGTATTTT
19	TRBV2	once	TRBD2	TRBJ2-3	CASKYPSGRASKSTDTQYF	TGTGCCAGCAAGTATCCTAGCGGGAGGGCCTCGAAAAGCACAGATACGCAGTATTTT